A selection of T cell receptor beta chains follows, all from one sample in a study of shared clonotypes between healthy human individuals. The method was immunoSEQ multiplex PCR; TCRdb's version includes in-frame clones alone and lacks a portion of them. The sample lists millions of clones, around 90% occurring once. Sequenced material: naive CD4+ T cells sorted from blood. The receptors come from a man aged 18 to 29 in good health. Both conserved end residues are part of each CDR3. The D gene is left open where the match is weak. The size entry is marked missing in some rows and otherwise reads once, few, many or a size class.

few,TRBD1,TRBJ1-5,TRBV30,CAWGRDRGNQPQHF,TGTGCCTGGGGACGGGACAGGGGGAATCAGCCCCAGCATTTT
NA,TRBD1,TRBJ1-2,TRBV19,CASKTGEANYGYTF,TGTGCCAGTAAGACAGGGGAAGCTAACTATGGCTACACCTTC
NA,TRBD1,TRBJ1-4,TRBV4-1,CASSQVRGEKLFF,TGCGCCAGCAGCCAAGTCAGGGGGGAAAAACTGTTTTTT
NA,TRBD2,TRBJ2-3,TRBV2,CASRGLAGSTDTQYF,TGTGCCAGCAGGGGACTAGCGGGGAGCACAGATACGCAGTATTTT
NA,NA,TRBJ2-3,TRBV30,CAWSVGGTQYF,TGTGCCTGGAGTGTGGGGGGTACGCAGTATTTT
NA,NA,TRBJ2-7,TRBV10-3,CAISGRVAASSSYEQYF,TGTGCCATCAGTGGGAGGGTAGCGGCCTCGAGCTCCTACGAGCAGTACTTC
NA,NA,TRBJ2-5,TRBV7-2,CASSLDPQGTQYF,TGTGCCAGCAGCTTAGATCCCCAAGGGACCCAGTACTTC
NA,TRBD1,TRBJ2-7,TRBV28,CASSTWDRRTYEQYF,TGTGCCAGCAGTACCTGGGACAGGCGAACCTACGAGCAGTACTTC
NA,NA,TRBJ2-5,TRBV19,CASSDTGPTAQYF,TGTGCCAGTAGTGACACCGGACCTACGGCCCAGTACTTC
NA,NA,TRBJ1-3,TRBV12-5,CASGLRTASGNTIYF,TGTGCTAGTGGTTTGAGGACAGCCTCTGGAAACACCATATATTTT
NA,NA,TRBJ1-3,TRBV15,CATSRGPAGGRVTIYF,TGTGCCACCAGCAGAGGCCCTGCGGGAGGCCGGGTCACCATATATTTT
NA,TRBD2,TRBJ2-1,TRBV19,CASSVAGGPPYNEQFF,TGTGCCAGTTCGGTGGCGGGAGGGCCGCCCTACAATGAGCAGTTCTTC
NA,TRBD1,TRBJ2-4,TRBV7-9,CASSYTGGGNIQYF,TGTGCCAGCAGTTATACAGGGGGTGGAAACATTCAGTACTTC
once,NA,TRBJ2-2,TRBV7-9,CASRMDRTNTGELFF,TGTGCCAGCAGAATGGACAGAACGAACACCGGGGAGCTGTTTTTT
NA,NA,TRBJ2-7,TRBV10-3,CAISVMGGQAYEQYF,TGTGCCATCTCTGTGATGGGGGGGCAAGCCTACGAGCAGTACTTC
NA,NA,TRBJ2-2,TRBV6-1,CASRKNTGELFF,TGTGCTAGCAGGAAGAACACCGGGGAGCTGTTTTTT
NA,TRBD1,TRBJ2-7,TRBV18,CASSPDRSSYEQYF,TGTGCCAGCTCACCGGACAGGAGCTCCTACGAGCAGTACTTC
NA,TRBD1,TRBJ1-4,TRBV6-1,CASSEGRGRGEKLFF,TGTGCCAGCAGTGAAGGCAGGGGGAGGGGTGAAAAACTGTTTTTT
NA,NA,TRBJ2-7,TRBV4-1,CASSQDLIGGAGYEQYF,TGCGCCAGCAGCCAAGATCTAATTGGGGGGGCGGGGTACGAGCAGTACTTC
NA,TRBD2,TRBJ2-1,TRBV2,CASAPRGVRNEQFF,TGTGCCAGCGCCCCTCGGGGGGTGAGGAATGAGCAGTTCTTC
NA,TRBD2,TRBJ2-1,TRBV30,CAWRSRGGKNEQFF,TGTGCCTGGAGGTCCCGGGGGGGCAAAAATGAGCAGTTCTTC